The 15 T cell receptor beta chains below were found in one sample sequenced in a study of neoadjuvant nivolumab and ipilimumab in lung cancer. Clones were sequenced by immunoSEQ multiplex PCR, and TCRdb holds only the in-frame ones, with some missing. The table records 25,000 to 35,000 clones, roughly 90% of them present only once. Sequences were derived from peripheral blood, sampled after neoadjuvant nivolumab, alone or with ipilimumab, at or shortly before surgery. The receptor source for this set is an adult with non-small cell lung cancer.

The chain couples TRBV7-9 to TRBJ1-5; possible D gene TRBD1, 5 bases. Germline assignment: CDR1 SEHNR and CDR2 FQNEAQ (reference sequence). This CDR3 contains 13 residues. The V end was cut by 6 bases, the J end by 7 bases, with 13 bases between. DNA of the CDR3: TGTGCCAGCAGATCACAGGACGTACAGCCCCAGCATTTT. This sequence encodes CASRSQDVQPQHF.

The CDR3 protein is CASSQVWTPRTGELFF. CDR3 coding DNA: TGTGCCAGCAGCCAAGTATGGACCCCGCGTACCGGGGAGCTGTTTTTT. The chain combines TRBV14 with TRBJ2-2; D not resolved. CDR1 and CDR2 (germline): SGHDN, FVKESK. V lost 1 base to trimming and J lost 5 bases, with 14 bases between them. The CDR3 is 16 amino acids. Full variable domain (rest looked up from reference TRBV14 and TRBJ2-2): EAGVTQFPSHSVIEKGQTVTLRCDPISGHDNLYWYRRVMGKEIKFLLHFVKESKQDESGMPNNRFLAERTGGTYSTLKVQPAELEDSGVYFCASSQVWTPRTGELFFGEGSRLTVL.

This chain connects TRBV4-1 to TRBJ1-2; 7 positions agree with TRBD1. Germline-derived CDR1 and CDR2 are MGHRA and YSYEKL. J was trimmed by 8 bases and V by 0 bases; bases with no gene match: 3. This CDR3 is built from 13 residues. Written as DNA, the CDR3 is TGCGCCAGCAGCCAAGAGGGGACAGCAGGCTACACCTTC. Amino acids: CASSQEGTAGYTF.

The chain combines TRBV18 with TRBJ1-2; 7 nucleotides line up with TRBD1. Trimming at V came to 5 bases and at J to 5 bases, leaving 8 bases not matched to a gene. Germline V lookup: CDR1 KGHSH, CDR2 LQKENI. The CDR3 runs 14 residues. In DNA, the CDR3 is TGTGCCAGCTCAAACGAGGGGGCTGGATATGGCTACACCTTC. Protein product: CASSNEGAGYGYTF.

This chain uses TRBV11-3 with TRBJ2-1, with 11 positions matching TRBD2. The ends lost 4 bases at V and 6 bases at J; junction bases unmatched: 2. Germline values: CDR1 SGHNT, CDR2 YENEEA. The CDR3 loop spans 14 amino acids. CDR3 sequence (DNA): TGTGCCAGCAGCTCCGGGACTAGCGGCAATGAGCAGTTCTTC. Its protein product is CASSSGTSGNEQFF.

V is TRBV5-6 and J is TRBJ2-3; D ambiguous. Germline V CDR1 and CDR2: SGHDT, YYEEEE. The CDR3 is made up of 19 amino acids. Trimming took 4 bases from V and 2 from J, leaving 26 bases between them. The CDR3 here is CASSHAVAGGVPFTDTQYF. CDR3 sequence (DNA): TGTGCCAGCAGCCATGCAGTGGCAGGTGGGGTGCCGTTCACAGATACGCAGTATTTT.

The rearrangement joins TRBV18 to TRBJ2-7, with D possibly TRBD2 on 6 matching bases. Deletions cut 3 bases from V and 6 bases from J, with 21 bases between. The CDR3 totals 16 residues. CDR1 KGHSH and CDR2 LQKENI come from the germline V gene. CDR3 sequence reads: CASSPYTGLTFGEQYF. The CDR3 DNA follows: TGTGCCAGCTCACCCTACACGGGACTGACTTTTGGCGAGCAGTACTTC.

The chain employs TRBV29-1 and TRBJ2-1; TRBD1 matches 8 bases. The CDR3 consists of 14 residues. Trimming at V came to 6 bases and at J to 7 bases, leaving 11 bases not matched to a gene. The V gene's germline CDR1 is SQVTM and CDR2 ANQGSEA. Written as DNA, the CDR3 is TGCAGCGTGGAGACAGGGGCCAGGGTGAATGAGCAGTTCTTC. This codes for CSVETGARVNEQFF.

The gene calls are TRBV11-2 and TRBJ2-7; TRBD2 aligns across 8 bases. The CDR3 covers 15 residues. From germline, CDR1 is SGHAT and CDR2 FQNNGV. V shed 2 bases, J shed 7 bases, and the junction held 10 bases outside the gene matches. This CDR3 reads CASSLIGGAGSEQYF. The CDR3, as DNA: TGTGCCAGCAGCTTAATCGGGGGGGCTGGTTCAGAGCAGTACTTC.

The chain has TRBV18 and TRBJ2-3; D is unresolved. Trimming removed 5 bases at V and 3 bases at J, with 9 bases between. CDR1 is KGHSH and CDR2 is LQKENI in the germline V gene. This CDR3 comprises 13 residues. The CDR3: CASSGAGTDTQYF. The CDR3 DNA reads TGTGCCAGCTCAGGCGCCGGGACAGATACGCAGTATTTT.

The V call is TRBV19, the J call TRBJ2-1; TRBD2 matches at 7 bases. Germline CDR1 is LNHDA and CDR2 is SQIVND (reference sequence). V lost 5 bases to trimming and J lost 4 bases; unmatched junction nucleotides: 11. This CDR3 is built from 16 residues. CDR3 protein: CASSPGGAGPYNEQFF. The CDR3 bases are TGTGCCAGTAGTCCTGGCGGAGCGGGACCTTACAATGAGCAGTTCTTC.

This rearrangement joins TRBV5-4 to TRBJ2-3; possible D gene TRBD2, 6 bases. The germline CDR1 and CDR2 sequences are SGHNT and YYREEE (reference sequence). The CDR3 has 16 amino acids. V shed 1 base and J shed 3 bases, with 15 bases lying between them. As DNA, the CDR3 is TGTGCCAGCAGCTTGTCGGCGGGGACGGGGACAGATACGCAGTATTTT. This gives the protein CASSLSAGTGTDTQYF. Looking up the rest from reference TRBV5-4 and TRBJ2-3 gives the full variable domain: ETGVTQSPTHLIKTRGQQVTLRCSSQSGHNTVSWYQQALGQGPQFIFQYYREEENGRGNFPPRFSGLQFPNYSSELNVNALELDDSALYLCASSLSAGTGTDTQYFGPGTRLTVL.

This rearrangement joins TRBV5-1 to TRBJ2-5; no reliable D call. In germline, CDR1 is SGHRS, CDR2 YFSETQ. The CDR3 consists of 15 residues. With 0 bases removed from V and 3 bases from J, the gap between germline ends came to 12 bases. The CDR3 protein is CASSLEGWRKETQYF. CDR3 DNA sequence: TGCGCCAGCAGCTTGGAGGGTTGGCGGAAAGAGACCCAGTACTTC. The full variable domain, completed using reference TRBV5-1 and TRBJ2-5, is KAGVTQTPRYLIKTRGQQVTLSCSPISGHRSVSWYQQTPGQGLQFLFEYFSETQRNKGNFPGRFSGRQFSNSRSEMNVSTLELGDSALYLCASSLEGWRKETQYFGPGTRLLVL.

J is TRBJ1-1 and V is TRBV6-5; D call uncertain. Germline CDR1 is MNHEY and CDR2 is SVGAGI. There are 12 residues in the CDR3. V shed 3 bases and J shed 7 bases, with 9 bases lying between them. The CDR3 bases are TGTGCCAGCAGTTATTTATTGGGTGAAGCTTTCTTT. It yields the protein CASSYLLGEAFF.

The V and J genes are TRBV6-1 and TRBJ2-1; TRBD2 matches 12 bases. Trimming took 11 bases from V and 4 from J; bases not matched to a gene: 6. The germline V gene encodes CDR1 MNHNS and CDR2 SASEGT. The CDR3 contains 14 residues. The CDR3 reads CAAQTSGRYNEQFF. CDR3 DNA: TGTGCCGCCCAAACTAGCGGGAGGTACAATGAGCAGTTCTTC.